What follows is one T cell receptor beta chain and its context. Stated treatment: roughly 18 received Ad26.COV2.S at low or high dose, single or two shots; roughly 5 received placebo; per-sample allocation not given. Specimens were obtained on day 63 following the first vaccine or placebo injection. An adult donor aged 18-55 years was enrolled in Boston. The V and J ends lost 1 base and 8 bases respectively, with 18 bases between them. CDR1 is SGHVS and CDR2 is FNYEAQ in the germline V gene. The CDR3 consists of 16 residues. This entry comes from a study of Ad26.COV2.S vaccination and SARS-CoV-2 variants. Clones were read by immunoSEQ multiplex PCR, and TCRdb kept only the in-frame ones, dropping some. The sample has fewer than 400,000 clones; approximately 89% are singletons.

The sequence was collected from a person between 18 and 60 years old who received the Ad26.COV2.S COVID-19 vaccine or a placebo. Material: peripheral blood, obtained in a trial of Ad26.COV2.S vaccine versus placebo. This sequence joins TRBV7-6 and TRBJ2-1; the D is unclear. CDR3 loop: CASSLGFASSRDEQFF. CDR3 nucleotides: TGTGCCAGCAGCTTAGGCTTCGCTAGTTCTAGGGATGAGCAGTTCTTC.